A single sample gave rise to the 25 T cell receptor beta chains below, sequenced in a study of CD8+ T cells in alopecia areata. Reverse transcribed after extraction, RNA yielded cDNA as the sequencing template. The protocol was immunoSEQ multiplex PCR, while the TCRdb copy is restricted to in-frame clones and leaves out a portion. The sample has roughly 23,000 clones; 40% to 65% are singletons. Sequenced material: NKG2D-high CD8+ T cells sorted from blood. These receptor sequences come from a human donor with alopecia areata.

This clone was found a few times. This chain links TRBV23-1 with TRBJ1-1; the match to TRBD1 covers 12 bases. TRBV23-1 is classed as an ORF, of uncertain function. This CDR3 is 19 amino acids long. V lost 0 bases and J lost 4; bases outside the gene matches: 12. CDR3 nucleotides: TGCGCCAGCAGTCAATCGGGGGGGACAGGGGGCTTTTTCTCCACTGAAGCTTTCTTT. Translating it yields CASSQSGGTGGFFSTEAFF.

This clone was recorded many times. The V call is TRBV10-1, the J call TRBJ2-1; D not resolved. CDR1 WNHNN and CDR2 SYGVQD come from the germline V gene (reference sequence). Deletions cut 3 bases from V and 6 bases from J, with 9 bases between. The CDR3 totals 13 residues. The CDR3 DNA sequence: TGCGCCAGCAGTGAAGTAGCTAGCAATGAGCAGTTCTTC. Translated: CASSEVASNEQFF.

The chain uses TRBV9 and TRBJ2-5; D not resolved. The CDR3 covers 15 residues. Germline V gene sequence: CDR1 SGDLS, CDR2 YYNGEE. V lost 0 bases and J 0 bases, leaving 9 bases between the germline ends. Written as DNA, the CDR3 is TGTGCCAGCAGCGTAGGCCGGCAGTACCAAGAGACCCAGTACTTC. Its protein is CASSVGRQYQETQYF. Full variable domain (outside the CDR3, taken from reference TRBV9 and TRBJ2-5): DSGVTQTPKHLITATGQRVTLRCSPRSGDLSVYWYQQSLDQGLQFLIQYYNGEERAKGNILERFSAQQFPDLHSELNLSSLELGDSALYFCASSVGRQYQETQYFGPGTRLLVL.

This clone was seen ten or more times. This chain links TRBV11-1 with TRBJ2-7; a weak D match, TRBD2 (5 bases). V gave up 3 bases and J gave up 3 bases, with 15 bases separating them. Germline CDR1 SGHAT, CDR2 FQDESV (reference sequence). This CDR3 has 15 amino acids. The CDR3 sequence is CASSFGRGAGYEQYF. The CDR3 DNA follows: TGTGCCAGCAGCTTCGGGCGCGGCGCGGGCTACGAGCAGTACTTC.

The V and J genes are TRBV6-6 and TRBJ2-1; TRBD2 aligns across 9 bases. The germline V gene has CDR1 MNHNY and CDR2 SVGAGI (reference sequence). V lost 2 bases, J lost 2 bases, and 4 bases stayed unmatched. The CDR3 sequence is 16 residues long. The CDR3 DNA follows: TGTGCCAGCAGTTACCCAACTAGCGGGCCCTACAATGAGCAGTTCTTC. Encoded protein: CASSYPTSGPYNEQFF.

The CDR3, as DNA: TGTGCCAGCCAAGACAGATTAGCCAAAAACATTCAGTACTTC. Translated, it gives CASQDRLAKNIQYF. V usage is TRBV5-5 and J usage is TRBJ2-4; D is perhaps TRBD1 (5 bases). The CDR3 loop spans 14 amino acids. The V and J ends lost 7 bases and 0 bases respectively, with 11 bases between them. The germline CDR1 and CDR2 sequences are SGHKS and YYEKEE (reference sequence).

This clone was seen only a few times. The chain links TRBV9 to TRBJ2-1; possibly TRBD2 for D (6 bases). V lost 0 bases and J lost 4, with 11 bases in between. This CDR3 contains 15 residues. Germline V gives CDR1 SGDLS, CDR2 YYNGEE. CDR3 in amino acids: CASSVDGRDYNEQFF. DNA for the CDR3: TGTGCCAGCAGCGTAGACGGGAGAGATTACAATGAGCAGTTCTTC.

This clone was observed a single time. This chain links TRBV27 with TRBJ1-2; D gene unclear. The germline V gene encodes CDR1 MNHEY and CDR2 SMNVEV (reference sequence). The V end lost 6 bases, the J end lost 0 bases, and 11 bases lay between the germline ends. This CDR3 has 14 residues. Written as DNA, the CDR3 is TGTGCCAGCAGGGGCAGAAGGTCTAACTATGGCTACACCTTC. It yields the protein CASRGRRSNYGYTF.

The chain couples TRBV7-9 to TRBJ2-1, with 7 bases fitting TRBD2. Germline V gene lookup returns CDR1 SEHNR and CDR2 FQNEAQ (reference sequence). The CDR3 spans 19 residues. The J segment lost 2 bases and the V segment lost 3 bases, leaving 16 bases of the junction unmatched. CDR3 loop: CASSFRENRDYRAYNEQFF. CDR3 sequence (DNA): TGTGCCAGCAGCTTCAGAGAAAACCGGGACTACCGTGCCTACAATGAGCAGTTCTTC.

The chain recombines TRBV28 with TRBJ2-7; D uncertain. Germline V gives CDR1 MDHEN, CDR2 SYDVKM. With 2 bases removed from V and 4 bases from J, the gap between germline ends came to 15 bases. This CDR3 is 15 amino acids long. As DNA, the CDR3 is TGTGCCAGCAGTTTAGCCCCACTCGATCGTTACGAGCAGTACTTC. It specifies CASSLAPLDRYEQYF.

This chain uses TRBV15 with TRBJ2-2; 12 positions match TRBD2. CDR3 length: 16 amino acids. In germline, CDR1 is LNHNV, CDR2 YYDKDF (reference sequence). V was clipped by 1 base and J by 7 bases; unmatched bases: 4. CDR3 sequence: CATSRGWTSGIGELFF. CDR3 sequence (DNA): TGTGCCACCAGCAGAGGGTGGACTAGCGGGATCGGGGAGCTGTTTTTT.

The chain recombines TRBV28 with TRBJ2-7; D is perhaps TRBD2 (6 bases). Germline V gene data show CDR1 as MDHEN and CDR2 as SYDVKM. This CDR3 has 15 residues. V dropped 4 bases and J dropped 5 bases, with 18 bases sitting between them. The CDR3 bases are TGTGCCAGCAGTTCCCCCATCGGGAGTCTCCACGAGCAGTACTTC. This sequence encodes CASSSPIGSLHEQYF.

The chain is built from TRBV9 and TRBJ1-2; TRBD1 matches at 8 bases. CDR1 SGDLS and CDR2 YYNGEE come from the germline V gene. V trimming: 3 bases; J trimming: 3 bases; junction bases outside the gene matches: 16. The CDR3 sequence is 18 residues long. For the CDR3, the DNA is TGTGCCAGCAGCGAGCGGACAGGGTTAGATAGTTCGGACTATGGCTACACCTTC. Its translation: CASSERTGLDSSDYGYTF.

V usage is TRBV7-6 and J usage is TRBJ1-2, with 9 bases matching TRBD1. V lost 0 bases and J lost 0; bases outside the gene matches: 2. This CDR3 has 16 amino acids. Germline lookup yields CDR1 SGHVS and CDR2 FNYEAQ. The CDR3 nucleotides are TGTGCCAGCAGCTTAGCCGGACAGGGGTCTAACTATGGCTACACCTTC. This translates into CASSLAGQGSNYGYTF.

V gene TRBV4-2 combines with J gene TRBJ2-4; D remains ambiguous. The ends were cut back, 3 bases at V and 7 bases at J, with 10 bases in the middle. There are 13 residues in the CDR3. Germline V CDR1 and CDR2: LGHNA, YNFKEQ. This CDR3 reads CASSQALRNIQYF. Written as DNA, the CDR3 is TGTGCCAGCAGCCAGGCCCTAAGGAACATTCAGTACTTC.

The rearrangement joins TRBV28 to TRBJ2-7, with 8 bases lining up with TRBD1. The CDR3 length is 15 residues. Germline-derived CDR1 and CDR2 are MDHEN and SYDVKM. J was trimmed by 7 bases and V by 5 bases; bases with no gene match: 13. For the CDR3, the DNA is TGTGCCAGCAGTGATTTGGGACAGGTTGTCCAGGAGCAGTACTTC. Encoded protein: CASSDLGQVVQEQYF.

The chain uses TRBV5-1 and TRBJ2-7, with D tentatively TRBD2 (6 bases). The CDR3 spans 16 residues. CDR1 and CDR2 (germline): SGHRS, YFSETQ. V was shortened by 0 bases and J by 3 bases, with 16 bases between the two germline ends. This CDR3 is CASSLVVREPFYEQYF. DNA of the CDR3: TGCGCCAGCAGCTTGGTAGTACGGGAGCCCTTCTACGAGCAGTACTTC.

The V gene is TRBV5-1, the J gene TRBJ2-5; D not certain. CDR1 and CDR2 from the germline V gene are SGHRS and YFSETQ. V lost 2 bases, J lost 4 bases, and 3 bases lay in between. This CDR3 has 11 amino acids. CDR3 region: CASSFGETQYF. In DNA form, the CDR3 reads TGCGCCAGCAGCTTCGGAGAGACCCAGTACTTC.

This chain links TRBV15 with TRBJ2-1, with a weak D call TRBD2 (5 bases). Germline lookup yields CDR1 LNHNV and CDR2 YYDKDF (reference sequence). The CDR3 runs to 16 residues. The V gene lost 0 bases and the J gene lost 0 bases, with 9 bases spanning the gap. The CDR3 loop reads CATSRDSVSSYNEQFF. The CDR3 nucleotides are TGTGCCACCAGCAGAGATAGCGTGAGCTCCTACAATGAGCAGTTCTTC. Full variable domain (rest looked up from reference TRBV15 and TRBJ2-1): DAMVIQNPRYQVTQFGKPVTLSCSQTLNHNVMYWYQQKSSQAPKLLFHYYDKDFNNEADTPDNFQSRRPNTSFCFLDIRSPGLGDTAMYLCATSRDSVSSYNEQFFGPGTRLTVL.

The chain links TRBV7-9 to TRBJ1-4; D is unclear. From germline, CDR1 is SEHNR and CDR2 FQNEAQ (reference sequence). Trimming took off 1 base at V and 8 bases at J, with 5 bases between the two ends. The CDR3 is made up of 12 amino acids. The CDR3 DNA is TGTGCCAGCAGCTTAGGACAAGAAAAACTGTTTTTT. It is translated as CASSLGQEKLFF.

The chain links TRBV4-2 to TRBJ2-1, with D possibly being TRBD2 (5 bases). This CDR3 is 15 amino acids long. Germline-derived CDR1 and CDR2 are LGHNA and YNFKEQ. V lost 0 bases and J lost 6, with 12 bases in between. The CDR3 is CASSQEEEGGNEQFF. The CDR3 DNA sequence: TGTGCCAGCAGCCAAGAAGAAGAGGGTGGCAATGAGCAGTTCTTC.

In this sample, this clone turned up a few times. The chain couples TRBV2 to TRBJ1-1, with TRBD1 identical over 9 bases. The J segment lost 4 bases and the V segment lost 3 bases, leaving 6 bases of the junction unmatched. The germline CDR1 and CDR2 sequences are SNHLY and FYNNEI. This CDR3 region has 15 residues. In DNA form, the CDR3 reads TGTGCCAGCAGTGACACAGGGGGCCACGGCACTGAAGCTTTCTTT. Its protein is CASSDTGGHGTEAFF.

The chain carries TRBV19 and TRBJ1-1, with TRBD1 as a possible D gene (6 bases). Germline CDR1 reads LNHDA; CDR2 reads SQIVND (reference sequence). Trimming removed 3 bases at V and 0 bases at J, with 14 bases between. CDR3 length equals 16 residues. DNA of the CDR3: TGTGCCAGTAGTATTCATGGGGGGCGTCTGAACACTGAAGCTTTCTTT. Encoded protein: CASSIHGGRLNTEAFF.

This sequence joins TRBV28 and TRBJ2-1, with 11 bases fitting TRBD2. The V gene end was trimmed by 1 base and the J gene end by 5 bases; junction bases not matched to a gene: 7. CDR1 MDHEN and CDR2 SYDVKM come from the germline V gene. The CDR3 contains 17 residues. The CDR3 DNA sequence: TGTGCCAGCAGTTTATCCACTAGCGGGAGTGCACACAATGAGCAGTTCTTC. Its protein product is CASSLSTSGSAHNEQFF.

V gene TRBV7-9 combines with J gene TRBJ2-7; D is perhaps TRBD2 (5 bases). Germline assignment: CDR1 SEHNR and CDR2 FQNEAQ (reference sequence). This CDR3 is 13 amino acids long. The V end was cut by 4 bases, the J end by 2 bases, with 9 bases between. Written as DNA, the CDR3 is TGTGCCAGCAGCTACGAGGAGGCCTACGAGCAGTACTTC. Translated, it gives CASSYEEAYEQYF.